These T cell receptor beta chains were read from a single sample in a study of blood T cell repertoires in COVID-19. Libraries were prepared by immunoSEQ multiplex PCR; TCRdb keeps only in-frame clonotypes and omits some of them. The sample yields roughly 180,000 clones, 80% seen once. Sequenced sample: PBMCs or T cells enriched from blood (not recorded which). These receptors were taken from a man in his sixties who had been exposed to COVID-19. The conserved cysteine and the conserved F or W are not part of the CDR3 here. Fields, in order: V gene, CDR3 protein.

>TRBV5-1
ASRRGQNTNYGYT
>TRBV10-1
ASSLRGQGSSYEQY
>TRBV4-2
ASSQEKAGQNQPQH
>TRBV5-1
ASSPLGGTGPFMNTEAF
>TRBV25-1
ASSESRGFNTEAF
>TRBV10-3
AISDLFRGRGEQY
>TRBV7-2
ASSLALVEGLAGVEQF
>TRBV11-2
ASSGGIANTGELF
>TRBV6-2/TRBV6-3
ASSPQSYEQY
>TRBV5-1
ASSVRGGRTNEKLF
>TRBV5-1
ASSLAAGGGNTIY
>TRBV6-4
ASSPEISGSTDTQY
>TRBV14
ASSQALGAQYNEQF
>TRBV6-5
ASSYARAMNTEAF
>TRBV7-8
ASSRASIPTGELF